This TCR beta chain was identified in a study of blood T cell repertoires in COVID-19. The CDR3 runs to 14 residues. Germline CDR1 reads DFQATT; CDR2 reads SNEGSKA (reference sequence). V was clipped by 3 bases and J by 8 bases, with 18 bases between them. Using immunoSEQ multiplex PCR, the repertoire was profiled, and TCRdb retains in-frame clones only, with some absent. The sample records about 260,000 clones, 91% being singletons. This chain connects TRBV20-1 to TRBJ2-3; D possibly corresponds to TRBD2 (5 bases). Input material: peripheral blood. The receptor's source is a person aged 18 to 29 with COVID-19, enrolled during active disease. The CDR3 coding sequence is TGCAGTGCTAGTGGGGTCGACTACGTAGTTACGCAGTATTTT. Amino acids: CSASGVDYVVTQYF.